The clone carrying this T cell receptor (beta chain) was picked up many times. Antigen specificity is unknown. The junction departs from germline at one end; a sequencing error may be responsible. CDR3 length equals 16 residues. Germline V gene sequence: CDR1 SNHLY, CDR2 FYNNEI. This entry comes from a study of T cells in Graves' hyperthyroidism and ophthalmopathy. Template material for amplifying TCR beta CDR3 regions consisted of RNA transcripts. HTBI primers were employed in a first-round RT-PCR of the TCR CDR3. TCRdb re-derived calls from the multiplex PCR reads in MiXCR, one entry per CDR3 protein. The sample includes about 700,000 distinct CDR3 sequences, 14% of them seen just once. The study's findings and limits: Most expanded thyroid clonotypes above 0.001 also appeared in blood. It was a median approximately six months before onset that the model predicted ophthalmopathy.

The PBMCs were taken from roughly 10 ml of fresh peripheral blood. This chain links TRBV2 with TRBJ2-5; the D is unclear. Sequencing was done on a sample of blood. This TCR was sampled from a woman younger than 35 with Graves' hyperthyroidism. CDR3 protein: CASSASLPSAYEQSDF. CDR3 DNA: TGTGCCAGCAGTGCGTCTCTACCCTCCGCCTACGAGCAGTCGGACTTC. Supplemented by reference TRBV2 and TRBJ2-5, the full variable domain reads EPEVTQTPSHQVTQMGQEVILRCVPISNHLYFYWYRQILGQKVEFLVSFYNNEISEKSEIFDDQFSVERPDGSNFTLKIRSTKLEDSAMYFCASSASLPSAYEQSDFGPGTRLLVL.